A selection of T cell receptor beta chains follows, all from one sample in a study of cytomegalovirus exposure and HLA in healthy donors. Assay: immunoSEQ multiplex PCR; the TCRdb copy retains only in-frame clones and omits some. The data contain just over 200,000 clones, around 80% of them seen just once; the ten biggest clones take up 1.5% to 2%. The sequencing input was PBMCs. The receptors originated from a middle-aged man in good health and CMV-seronegative. The CDR3 runs from the conserved cysteine through the conserved F or W. The D gene is left open where the match is weak. Expanded clones are given a class, and other clones once, few, many or no size at all.

d_call clone_size j_call v_call cdr3_nt cdr3_aa
NA NA TRBJ2-1 TRBV6-1 TGTGCCAGCAGTCAACAGGGATTGGCCTACAATGAGCAGTTCTTC CASSQQGLAYNEQFF
NA NA TRBJ1-1 TRBV19 TGTGCCAGTATGTTCCGGGGTACGGTCTCTGAAGCTTTCTTT CASMFRGTVSEAFF
TRBD2 NA TRBJ2-2 TRBV27 TGTGCCAGCAGTTCGTGGGAGGGCCTCACCGGGGAGCTGTTTTTT CASSSWEGLTGELFF
NA once TRBJ2-3 TRBV5-1 TGCGCCAGCAGCTTACTCACAGATACGCAGTATTTT CASSLLTDTQYF
NA NA TRBJ1-6 TRBV5-1 TGCGCCAGCAGCTCTGACAGGCTTAAGAATTCACCCCTCCACTTT CASSSDRLKNSPLHF
TRBD2 few TRBJ2-1 TRBV5-4 TGTGCCAGCAGCAATAGCGGGGGGCTCTACAATGAGCAGTTCTTC CASSNSGGLYNEQFF
TRBD1 few TRBJ1-2 TRBV28 TGTGCCAGCAGTTCCGCCGGGACAGGGGTGGCTGGCTACACCTTC CASSSAGTGVAGYTF
NA once TRBJ1-1 TRBV7-9 TGTGCCAGCAGCCTCAGGGGTGAAGCTTTCTTT CASSLRGEAFF
NA NA TRBJ1-3 TRBV9 TGTGCCAGCAGCGTAGGACCAGGGGCTGGAAACACCATATATTTT CASSVGPGAGNTIYF
NA NA TRBJ2-7 TRBV7-7 TGTGCTAGCAGCACCGGGTCCCCTCCCTACGAGCAGTACTTC CASSTGSPPYEQYF
NA NA TRBJ1-1 TRBV28 TGTGCCAGCAGTTCACCCGAGAGCCCTGAAGCTTTCTTT CASSSPESPEAFF
TRBD1 NA TRBJ1-5 TRBV19 TGTGCCAGTAGGGCCGACAGGGGATTGATCAATCAGCCCCAGCATTTT CASRADRGLINQPQHF
TRBD1 NA TRBJ1-2 TRBV28 TGTGCCAGCAGTACGACAGGGGTGGGCTATGGCTACACCTTC CASSTTGVGYGYTF
NA few TRBJ2-7 TRBV19 TGTGCCAGTACCTCCGCAGCGACCTCCTCCTACGAGCAGTACTTC CASTSAATSSYEQYF
NA NA TRBJ2-7 TRBV27 TGTGCCAGCAGTCCACAGGGTCTCGTCTACGAGCAGTACTTC CASSPQGLVYEQYF
NA NA TRBJ1-4 TRBV27 TGTGCCAGCAGTTTATGGTCGGGTAATGAAAAACTGTTTTTT CASSLWSGNEKLFF
NA NA TRBJ2-7 TRBV28 TGTGCCAGCAGTCAGGGCTACGAGCAGTACTTC CASSQGYEQYF
NA few TRBJ1-5 TRBV5-1 TGCGCCAGCAGCCCCGGACAGAGCAATCAGCCCCAGCATTTT CASSPGQSNQPQHF
NA NA TRBJ1-2 TRBV7-9 TGTGCCAGCAGCCCGCAGGGTGCCTATGGCTACACCTTC CASSPQGAYGYTF
TRBD1 NA TRBJ1-5 TRBV6-5 TGTGCCAGCAGCACCGACAGGGCTCAGCCCCAGCATTTT CASSTDRAQPQHF
NA NA TRBJ1-5 TRBV28 TGTGCCAGCAGTTTTTTCCGGGACACCAATCAGCCCCAGCATTTT CASSFFRDTNQPQHF
TRBD1 NA TRBJ1-4 TRBV28 TGTGCCAGCTTACAGGGGGCGCCCGAAAAACTGTTTTTT CASLQGAPEKLFF
TRBD2 NA TRBJ2-3 TRBV19 TGTGCCAGTAGTAAACTCAAGACTAGCGGGAGGACAGATACGCAGTATTTT CASSKLKTSGRTDTQYF
NA NA TRBJ1-5 TRBV7-2 TGTGCCAGCAGCCCGGACAGCGGCAATCAGCCCCAGCATTTT CASSPDSGNQPQHF
NA few TRBJ1-2 TRBV27 TGTGCCAGCAGTTTAGGGCTTAACTATGGCTACACCTTC CASSLGLNYGYTF
TRBD2 once TRBJ2-7 TRBV14 TGTGCCAGCAGCCCCCCGGGGACTAGCGGGAGAGACTACGAGCAGTACTTC CASSPPGTSGRDYEQYF
TRBD1 NA TRBJ2-5 TRBV5-4 TGTGCCAGCAGCGAAGCCGGGACAGCTAAAGAGACCCAGTACTTC CASSEAGTAKETQYF
NA NA TRBJ2-7 TRBV28 TGTGCCAGCAGTTATCCTCGGGGGGCTAACTACGAGGAGTACTTC CASSYPRGANYEEYF
NA NA TRBJ2-7 TRBV7-8 TGTGCCAGCAGCTTAGTCGGGACCTACGAGCAGTACTTC CASSLVGTYEQYF
NA NA TRBJ2-2 TRBV4-1 TGCGCCAGCAGCCATGAGGGGGCTAGCGTGGGCACCGGGGAGCTGTTTTTT CASSHEGASVGTGELFF
TRBD2 NA TRBJ2-5 TRBV5-6 TGTGCCAGCAGCTTGCGGACTAGCGTTGGGACCCAGTACTTC CASSLRTSVGTQYF
NA NA TRBJ2-7 TRBV18 TGTGCCAGCTCACCAACGGGCTACGAGCAGTACTTC CASSPTGYEQYF
NA NA TRBJ2-2 TRBV6-6 TGTGCCAGCAAGAGCCCCGGGGAGCTGTTTTTT CASKSPGELFF
TRBD1 NA TRBJ2-2 TRBV7-6 TGTGCCAGCAGCCTGACAGGGGTGGTCACCGGGGAGCTGTTTTTT CASSLTGVVTGELFF
TRBD1 NA TRBJ1-4 TRBV4-2 TGTGCCAGCAGCCCCCAAACCGGACAGGGGAACTCGAAAACTAATGAAAAACTGTTTTTT CASSPQTGQGNSKTNEKLFF
TRBD1 NA TRBJ1-1 TRBV7-9 TGTGCCAGCAGCAGGGACAGGGACGCTGAAGCTTTCTTT CASSRDRDAEAFF
NA NA TRBJ2-2 TRBV6-5 TGTGCCAGCAGTTGGACAGCCACCGGGGAGCTGTTTTTT CASSWTATGELFF
TRBD2 NA TRBJ2-1 TRBV27 TGTGCCAGCAGTTCTCTCAAGACTAGCGGGTACAATGAGCAGTTCTTC CASSSLKTSGYNEQFF
NA NA TRBJ2-5 TRBV7-7 TGTGCTAGCAGCACACCTGCCCAAGAGACCCAGTACTTC CASSTPAQETQYF
NA NA TRBJ1-4 TRBV19 TGTGCCAGTTCGTTGGGGGGGGCAACTAATGAAAAACTGTTTTTT CASSLGGATNEKLFF
NA NA TRBJ1-1 TRBV30 TGTGCCTGGAGTACTCCCCCGAACACTGAAGCTTTCTTT CAWSTPPNTEAFF
TRBD2 NA TRBJ2-3 TRBV19 TGTGCCAGTAGTATAGGCCCGGGACTAGCTAGCACAGATACGCAGTATTTT CASSIGPGLASTDTQYF
NA NA TRBJ2-5 TRBV19 TGTGCCAGTAGTGTCCGCGGGGTTCTGCAAGAGACCCAGTACTTC CASSVRGVLQETQYF
NA NA TRBJ2-5 TRBV21-1 TGTGCCAGCAGCAATAAAGAAATAGCGGGAGGAAAGGAGACCCAGTACTTC CASSNKEIAGGKETQYF
NA few TRBJ2-7 TRBV6-5 TGTGCCAGCACCCTGGCTGGCGAGCAGTACTTC CASTLAGEQYF
NA NA TRBJ2-7 TRBV2 TGTGCCAGCCGAAAGGCAGGGGATTATCCCTACGAGCAGTACTTC CASRKAGDYPYEQYF
TRBD1 NA TRBJ2-7 TRBV7-8 TGTGCCAGCAGCGAGGGGGACAGGGAGTCCTACGAGCAGTACTTC CASSEGDRESYEQYF
TRBD2 NA TRBJ2-1 TRBV9 TGTGCCAGCAGCGAGAACTTAGCGGGAGGCTCTTACAATGAGCAGTTCTTC CASSENLAGGSYNEQFF
TRBD2 NA TRBJ2-7 TRBV27 TGTGCCAGCAGTCCGGGGACTAGCCCAACCTACGAGCAGTACTTC CASSPGTSPTYEQYF
NA NA TRBJ2-2 TRBV4-1 TGCGCCAGCAGCGATCCGTCGGGAGCGTATGACCTACTCACCGGGGAGCTGTTTTTT CASSDPSGAYDLLTGELFF
NA NA TRBJ1-3 TRBV27 TGTGCCAGCAGTCAGCTGGGAGCTGGAAACACCATATATTTT CASSQLGAGNTIYF
TRBD2 NA TRBJ2-3 TRBV6-5 TGTGCCAGCAGTTACTTCGGGGCGGGAGCCACAGATACGCAGTATTTT CASSYFGAGATDTQYF
TRBD1 NA TRBJ1-6 TRBV5-1 TGCGCCAGCAGCTTGGAGGGGGCCGCCTATAATTCACCCCTCCACTTT CASSLEGAAYNSPLHF
TRBD1 NA TRBJ2-7 TRBV11-1 TGTGCCAGCAGCTTAGATAAGACAGGGGGCCCCTACGAGCAGTACTTC CASSLDKTGGPYEQYF
TRBD1 NA TRBJ2-7 TRBV6-1 TGTGCCAGCAGTGAACTCCGGGACAGGCCGTACGAGCAGTACTTC CASSELRDRPYEQYF
TRBD2 NA TRBJ2-7 TRBV9 TGTGCCAGCAGCCCCCGGACGGCTGGGACTAGCGGGGGTTCCTACGAGCAGTACTTC CASSPRTAGTSGGSYEQYF